These 29 T cell receptor beta chains originate from one sample sequenced in a study of OX40 agonist ivuxolimab in advanced cancers. Clones were sequenced by immunoSEQ multiplex PCR, and TCRdb holds only the in-frame ones, with some missing. The sample shows 60,000 to 65,000 clones, roughly 80% of them seen only once. This material consisted of CD4+ or CD8+ T cells sorted from blood, taken in a trial of the OX40 agonist ivuxolimab. Receptors were obtained from an adult with an advanced solid tumor such as melanoma, head and neck, liver or kidney cancer.

V and J are TRBV2 and TRBJ2-3; D uncertain. Germline CDR1 reads SNHLY; CDR2 reads FYNNEI. The CDR3 is made up of 13 amino acids. V was clipped by 1 base and J by 4 bases, with 6 bases between them. CDR3 loop: CASSEERADTQYF. The CDR3 DNA reads as TGTGCCAGCAGTGAAGAAAGGGCAGATACGCAGTATTTT.

The rearrangement links TRBV11-3 to TRBJ2-1; the D is unclear. Germline lookup yields CDR1 SGHNT and CDR2 YENEEA. The ends were cut back, 5 bases at V and 7 bases at J, with 12 bases in the middle. This CDR3 region has 13 residues. The CDR3 nucleotides are TGTGCCAGCAGCGGGCAGCCTCTAAATGAGCAGTTCTTC. Translation gives CASSGQPLNEQFF.

This rearrangement joins TRBV7-9 to TRBJ1-2; D is possibly TRBD1 (5 bases). Germline CDR1 reads SEHNR; CDR2 reads FQNEAQ (reference sequence). Deletions cut 1 base from V and 8 bases from J, with 14 bases between. CDR3 length: 14 amino acids. Here the CDR3 reads CASSLELGDRGYTF. The CDR3 nucleotides read TGTGCCAGCAGCTTAGAGCTGGGGGACCGGGGCTACACCTTC.

The chain recombines TRBV2 with TRBJ2-7; possibly TRBD2 for D (6 bases). Germline CDR1 and CDR2: SNHLY and FYNNEI. The CDR3 runs 15 residues. V was shortened by 5 bases and J by 0 bases, with 14 bases between the two germline ends. CDR3 coding DNA: TGTGCCAGCAGTTTTACCGGGACTCTCTCCTACGAGCAGTACTTC. Translating it yields CASSFTGTLSYEQYF.

The rearrangement uses TRBV7-9 and TRBJ2-7; a possible D gene is TRBD1 (6 bases). The V end was cut by 6 bases, the J end by 0 bases, with 15 bases between. The CDR3 contains 15 residues. CDR1 and CDR2 (germline): SEHNR, FQNEAQ (reference sequence). CDR3 residues: CASSPQGGFSYEQYF. CDR3 nucleotide sequence: TGTGCCAGCAGTCCTCAAGGGGGATTCTCCTACGAGCAGTACTTC. The variable domain in full, completed from reference TRBV7-9 and TRBJ2-7, reads DTGVSQNPRHKITKRGQNVTFRCDPISEHNRLYWYRQTLGQGPEFLTYFQNEAQLEKSRLLSDRFSAERPKGSFSTLEIQRTEQGDSAMYLCASSPQGGFSYEQYFGPGTRLTVT.

V and J are TRBV14 and TRBJ2-1, with 9 bases lining up with TRBD2. Unmatched junction bases numbered 5, after V lost 7 bases and J lost 7 bases. The germline gives CDR1 SGHDN, CDR2 FVKESK. The CDR3 covers 13 residues. Here the CDR3 reads CASNSGRPNEQFF. CDR3 in DNA: TGTGCCAGCAACAGCGGGAGGCCTAATGAGCAGTTCTTC.

There are a few counts of this clone. Germline and junction disagree at one end, which may indicate a read error. The chain links TRBV29-1 to TRBJ1-1; D may be TRBD1 (6 bases). The CDR3 totals 10 residues. The germline V gene encodes CDR1 SQVTM and CDR2 ANQGSEA. CDR3 sequence (DNA): TGCAGCGTTGGACAGGATTCTTGGGGCTTT. It encodes CSVGQDSWGF. The full variable domain, rest sourced from reference TRBV29-1 and TRBJ1-1, is SAVISQKPSRDICQRGTSLTIQCQVDSQVTMMFWYRQQPGQSLTLIATANQGSEATYESGFVIDKFPISRPNLTFSTLTVSNMSPEDSSIYLCSVGQDSWGFGQGTRLTVV.

V is TRBV7-2 and J is TRBJ1-5; D is ambiguous. The CDR3 totals 13 residues. Trimming removed 1 base from V and 9 bases from J, with 10 bases in between. CDR1 is SGHTA and CDR2 is FQGNSA in the germline V gene. CDR3: CASSLEGFGPQHF. In nucleotides, the CDR3 is TGTGCCAGCAGCTTAGAAGGGTTTGGGCCCCAGCATTTT.

The V and J genes are TRBV10-3 and TRBJ1-5, with D tentatively TRBD1 (5 bases). This CDR3 comprises 16 residues. V was cut by 2 bases and J by 5 bases, with 16 bases left in between. CDR1 and CDR2 from the germline V gene are ENHRY and SYGVKD. CDR3 residues: CAISEGVKGSYQPQHF. The CDR3 DNA reads TGTGCCATCAGTGAGGGAGTCAAGGGGTCTTATCAGCCCCAGCATTTT.

The V gene is TRBV5-1, the J gene TRBJ1-1; perhaps TRBD1 as D (6 bases). This CDR3 comprises 13 residues. Looked up from germline, CDR1 is SGHRS and CDR2 is YFSETQ. The V end lost 3 bases, the J end lost 1 base, and 7 bases lay between the germline ends. The CDR3 protein is CASSWTENTEAFF. The CDR3 nucleotides read TGCGCCAGCAGCTGGACAGAGAACACTGAAGCTTTCTTT.

The chain recombines TRBV14 with TRBJ1-4; TRBD1 is a possible D gene (6 bases). Germline assignment: CDR1 SGHDN and CDR2 FVKESK. V lost 1 base to trimming and J lost 4 bases, with 13 bases between them. This CDR3 is 16 amino acids long. The CDR3 loop reads CASSQGTTGFNEKLFF. The CDR3, as DNA: TGTGCCAGCAGCCAAGGAACGACAGGATTTAATGAAAAACTGTTTTTT. Full variable domain (outside the CDR3, taken from reference TRBV14 and TRBJ1-4): EAGVTQFPSHSVIEKGQTVTLRCDPISGHDNLYWYRRVMGKEIKFLLHFVKESKQDESGMPNNRFLAERTGGTYSTLKVQPAELEDSGVYFCASSQGTTGFNEKLFFGSGTQLSVL.

The rearrangement joins TRBV5-8 to TRBJ2-7; 9 bases match TRBD1. V lost 3 bases and J lost 6; bases outside the gene matches: 7. The CDR3 is made up of 14 amino acids. Germline V gives CDR1 SGHTS, CDR2 YDEGEE. CDR3 sequence: CASSWGQGAAEQYF. The CDR3 DNA is TGTGCCAGCAGCTGGGGACAGGGTGCGGCCGAGCAGTACTTC.

V gene TRBV14 combines with J gene TRBJ1-1, with 8 bases aligning to TRBD1. The CDR3 has 14 amino acids. V trimming: 4 bases; J trimming: 5 bases; junction bases outside the gene matches: 6. Germline V gene lookup returns CDR1 SGHDN and CDR2 FVKESK. Here the CDR3 DNA reads TGTGCCAGCAGCCCCCGGACAGGGAGAACTGAAGCTTTCTTT. Its protein is CASSPRTGRTEAFF.

This clone is medium-sized. The chain is built from TRBV16 and TRBJ2-1, with 11 positions matching TRBD2. The CDR3 spans 17 residues. Germline CDR1 and CDR2: KGHSY and FQNENV. Losses at the gene ends were 2 bases for V and 5 bases for J; bases not matched to a gene: 8. The chain's CDR3 is CASSQPLAGGPDNEQFF. The CDR3, as DNA: TGTGCCAGCAGCCAACCCTTAGCGGGAGGGCCGGACAATGAGCAGTTCTTC.

This clone was counted a single time. The CDR3 reads CASSARTSALYNEQFF. DNA for the CDR3: TGTGCCAGCAGCGCGAGGACTAGCGCCCTATACAATGAGCAGTTCTTC. The chain carries TRBV9 and TRBJ2-1; TRBD2 matches 9 bases. The germline CDR1 and CDR2 sequences are SGDLS and YYNGEE. V lost 3 bases, J lost 4 bases, and 8 bases stayed unmatched. The CDR3 has 16 amino acids.

This rearrangement joins TRBV15 to TRBJ2-7, with D possibly TRBD2 on 6 matching bases. The V end lost 5 bases, the J end lost 0 bases, and 11 bases lay between the germline ends. The V gene's germline CDR1 is LNHNV and CDR2 YYDKDF (reference sequence). CDR3 size: 14 residues. The DNA of the CDR3 is TGTGCCACCAGCGAGGGACTTCTCTCCTACGAGCAGTACTTC. This translates into CATSEGLLSYEQYF.

The chain has TRBV19 and TRBJ2-3; 7 bases are shared with TRBD1. Per the germline V gene, CDR1 is LNHDA and CDR2 is SQIVND (reference sequence). The CDR3 runs 15 residues. The junction had 4 bases not matched to a gene; V was cut back by 0 bases and J by 4 bases. The DNA of the CDR3 is TGTGCCAGTAGTATAGACCAAACAGGGGCAGATACGCAGTATTTT. It specifies CASSIDQTGADTQYF.

V is TRBV7-8 and J is TRBJ2-7; 9 bases line up with TRBD2. Losses at the gene ends were 8 bases for V and 5 bases for J; bases not matched to a gene: 22. The germline V gene encodes CDR1 SGHVS and CDR2 FQNEAQ. This CDR3 comprises 18 residues. CDR3 sequence reads: CASQLHDRGLAGYDEQYF. The CDR3 DNA is TGTGCCAGCCAGCTACATGACCGTGGGCTAGCGGGATACGACGAGCAGTACTTC.

The J gene is TRBJ1-2, the V gene TRBV14; a possible D gene is TRBD1 (5 bases). CDR3 length: 13 residues. Germline V gives CDR1 SGHDN, CDR2 FVKESK. Trimming took off 0 bases at V and 5 bases at J, with 7 bases between the two ends. In DNA, the CDR3 is TGTGCCAGCAGCCAAGACGGGACTTATGGCTACACCTTC. Translating gives CASSQDGTYGYTF.

In this sample, this clone turned up a few times. V gene TRBV15 combines with J gene TRBJ2-3; D remains ambiguous. Trimming took 5 bases from V and 8 from J, leaving 8 bases between them. Per germline, CDR1 LNHNV and CDR2 YYDKDF (reference sequence). The CDR3 runs 11 residues. The CDR3 is CATSRRSTQYF. CDR3 nucleotide sequence: TGTGCCACCAGCCGTCGGAGTACGCAGTATTTT.

This chain connects TRBV7-3 to TRBJ1-1; D is undetermined. Germline assignment: CDR1 SGHTA and CDR2 FQGTGA. This CDR3 region has 14 residues. The ends were cut back, 1 base at V and 3 bases at J, with 9 bases in the middle. CDR3 loop: CASSLNGKYTEAFF. CDR3 bases: TGTGCCAGCAGCTTAAATGGCAAATACACTGAAGCTTTCTTT.

The V and J genes are TRBV27 and TRBJ2-1; the D is unclear. V lost 6 bases, J lost 5 bases, and 11 bases lay in between. The CDR3 runs 13 residues. The germline V gene encodes CDR1 MNHEY and CDR2 SMNVEV (reference sequence). CDR3 region: CASSVVTDNEQFF. The CDR3, as DNA: TGTGCCAGCAGCGTTGTGACGGACAATGAGCAGTTCTTC.

This CDR3 is CASRPPVRLGNSPLHF. CDR3 nucleotide sequence: TGTGCCAGCCGCCCCCCCGTCAGACTTGGGAATTCACCCCTCCACTTT. The rearrangement uses TRBV7-9 and TRBJ1-6; D ambiguous. The CDR3 has 16 amino acids. The V gene lost 8 bases and the J gene lost 7 bases, with 21 bases spanning the gap. Germline-derived CDR1 and CDR2 are SEHNR and FQNEAQ (reference sequence).

The J gene is TRBJ1-5, the V gene TRBV6-5; a possible D gene is TRBD1 (5 bases). V was trimmed by 5 bases and J by 4 bases, leaving 9 bases between them. CDR1 and CDR2 from the germline V gene are MNHEY and SVGAGI. The CDR3 sequence is 13 residues long. This chain's CDR3 is CASSRGRNQPQHF. The CDR3 bases are TGTGCCAGCAGTAGGGGCCGTAATCAGCCCCAGCATTTT.

The V call is TRBV6-1, the J call TRBJ1-1, with D possibly matching TRBD1 (5 bases). The CDR3 sequence is 12 residues long. Trimming stripped 3 bases from V and 9 bases from J, with 11 bases between. CDR1 and CDR2 (germline): MNHNS, SASEGT. The chain's CDR3 is CASSDTGLKAFF. The CDR3 nucleotides read TGTGCCAGCAGTGACACGGGGCTTAAAGCTTTCTTT.

This clone has a single count. The V gene is TRBV4-3, the J gene TRBJ2-7, with D perhaps matching TRBD2 (5 bases). V dropped 4 bases and J dropped 3 bases, with 13 bases sitting between them. CDR1 is LGHNA, CDR2 YSLEER, per germline. The CDR3 sequence is 14 residues long. The DNA of the CDR3 is TGCGCCAGCAGCCTAGCTGGGAGAGGCTACGAGCAGTACTTC. This codes for CASSLAGRGYEQYF.

V and J are TRBV2 and TRBJ1-6, with 8 bases lining up with TRBD1. In germline, CDR1 is SNHLY, CDR2 FYNNEI. The CDR3 is 15 amino acids. The J segment lost 5 bases and the V segment lost 3 bases, leaving 3 bases of the junction unmatched. The CDR3 is CASSDQGADNSPLHF. The CDR3, as DNA: TGTGCCAGCAGTGACCAGGGGGCGGATAATTCACCCCTCCACTTT.

This clone has a handful of counts. This chain connects TRBV21-1 to TRBJ1-2. TRBV21-1 represents a pseudogene. The CDR3 runs to 12 residues. CDR3 region: CASSNILDGYTF. DNA of the CDR3: TGTGCCAGCAGCAACATACTCGATGGCTACACCTTC.

This chain links TRBV2 with TRBJ2-7, with D perhaps TRBD1 (6 bases). CDR3 length equals 15 residues. CDR1 and CDR2 from the germline V gene are SNHLY and FYNNEI. V was pared by 3 bases and J by 0 bases, with 12 bases between. CDR3 in DNA: TGTGCCAGCAGTGAGAGTACAGGGAACTCCTACGAGCAGTACGTC. Encoded protein: CASSESTGNSYEQYV.